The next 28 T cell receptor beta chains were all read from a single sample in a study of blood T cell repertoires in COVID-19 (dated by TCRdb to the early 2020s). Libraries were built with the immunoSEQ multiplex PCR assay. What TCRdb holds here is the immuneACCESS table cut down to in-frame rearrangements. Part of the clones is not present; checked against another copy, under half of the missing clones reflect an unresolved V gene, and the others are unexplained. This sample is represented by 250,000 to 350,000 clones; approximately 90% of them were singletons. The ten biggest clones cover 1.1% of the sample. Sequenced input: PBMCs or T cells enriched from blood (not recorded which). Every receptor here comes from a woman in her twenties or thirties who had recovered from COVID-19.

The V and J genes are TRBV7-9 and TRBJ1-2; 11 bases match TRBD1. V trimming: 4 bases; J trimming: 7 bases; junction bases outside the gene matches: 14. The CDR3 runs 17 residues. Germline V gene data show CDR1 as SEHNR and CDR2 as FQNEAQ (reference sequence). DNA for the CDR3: TGTGCCAGCAGCTCTCCAAGGTGGGGACAGGGGGATGGTGGCTACACCTTC. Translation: CASSSPRWGQGDGGYTF.

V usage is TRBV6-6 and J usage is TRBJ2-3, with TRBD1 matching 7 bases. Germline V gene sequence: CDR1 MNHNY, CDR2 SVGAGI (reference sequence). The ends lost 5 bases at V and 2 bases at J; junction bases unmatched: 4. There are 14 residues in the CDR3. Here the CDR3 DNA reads TGTGCCAGCAGTCCGACAGGGACCACAGATACGCAGTATTTT. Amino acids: CASSPTGTTDTQYF.

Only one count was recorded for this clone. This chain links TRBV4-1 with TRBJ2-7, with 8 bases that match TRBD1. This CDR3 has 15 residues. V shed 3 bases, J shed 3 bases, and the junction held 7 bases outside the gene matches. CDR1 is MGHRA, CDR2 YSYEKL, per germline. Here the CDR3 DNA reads TGCGCCAGCAGCCAGTCGACAGGGGCCCACTACGAGCAGTACTTC. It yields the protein CASSQSTGAHYEQYF.

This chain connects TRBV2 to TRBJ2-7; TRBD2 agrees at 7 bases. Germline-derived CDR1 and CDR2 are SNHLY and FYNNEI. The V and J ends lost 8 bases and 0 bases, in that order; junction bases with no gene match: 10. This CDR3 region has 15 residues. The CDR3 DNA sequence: TGTGCCAGCCACCACCGGGGGGTGTTCTCCTACGAGCAGTACTTC. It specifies CASHHRGVFSYEQYF.

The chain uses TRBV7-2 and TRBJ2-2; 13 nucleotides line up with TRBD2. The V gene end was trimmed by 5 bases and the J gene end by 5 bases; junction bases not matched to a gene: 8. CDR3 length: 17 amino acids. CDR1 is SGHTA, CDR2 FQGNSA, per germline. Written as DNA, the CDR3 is TGTGCCAGCAGCACGCGGACTAGCGGGAGTAAGACCGGGGAGCTGTTTTTT. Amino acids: CASSTRTSGSKTGELFF.

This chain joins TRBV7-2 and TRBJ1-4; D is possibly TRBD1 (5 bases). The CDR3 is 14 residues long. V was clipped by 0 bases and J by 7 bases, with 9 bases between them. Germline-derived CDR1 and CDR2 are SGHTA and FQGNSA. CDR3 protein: CASSLARESEKLFF. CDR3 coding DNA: TGTGCCAGCAGCTTAGCCAGGGAAAGTGAAAAACTGTTTTTT.

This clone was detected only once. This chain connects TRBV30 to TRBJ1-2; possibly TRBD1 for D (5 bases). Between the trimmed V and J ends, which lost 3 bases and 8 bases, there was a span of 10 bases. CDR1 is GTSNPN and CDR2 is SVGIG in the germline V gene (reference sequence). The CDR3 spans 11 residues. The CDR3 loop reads CAWRPGVGYTF. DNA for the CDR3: TGTGCCTGGAGGCCGGGGGTGGGCTACACCTTC.

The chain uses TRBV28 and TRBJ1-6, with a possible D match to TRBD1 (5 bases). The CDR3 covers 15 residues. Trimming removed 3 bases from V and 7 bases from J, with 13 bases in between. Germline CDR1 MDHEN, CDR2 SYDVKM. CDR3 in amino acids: CASSLEGLSNSPLHF. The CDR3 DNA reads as TGTGCCAGCAGTTTGGAGGGGCTCTCCAATTCACCCCTCCACTTT.

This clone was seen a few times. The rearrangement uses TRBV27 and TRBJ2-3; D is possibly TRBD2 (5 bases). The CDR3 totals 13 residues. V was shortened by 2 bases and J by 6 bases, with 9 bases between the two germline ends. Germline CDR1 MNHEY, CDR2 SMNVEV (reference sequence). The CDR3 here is CASSLPLADTQYF. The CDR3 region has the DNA TGTGCCAGCAGTTTACCCTTAGCGGATACGCAGTATTTT.

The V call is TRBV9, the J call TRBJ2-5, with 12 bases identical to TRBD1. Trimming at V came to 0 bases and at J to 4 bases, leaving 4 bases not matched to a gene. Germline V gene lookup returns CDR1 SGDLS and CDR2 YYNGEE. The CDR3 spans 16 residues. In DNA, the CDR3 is TGTGCCAGCAGCGTAGGAGGGACAGGGGGCATAGAGACCCAGTACTTC. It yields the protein CASSVGGTGGIETQYF.

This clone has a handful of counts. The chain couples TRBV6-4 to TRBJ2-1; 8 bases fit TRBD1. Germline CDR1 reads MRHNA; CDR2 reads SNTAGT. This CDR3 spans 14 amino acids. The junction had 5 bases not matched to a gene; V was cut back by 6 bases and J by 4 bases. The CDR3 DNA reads TGTGCCAGCAGCGTACAGGGGGATTACAATGAGCAGTTCTTC. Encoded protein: CASSVQGDYNEQFF.

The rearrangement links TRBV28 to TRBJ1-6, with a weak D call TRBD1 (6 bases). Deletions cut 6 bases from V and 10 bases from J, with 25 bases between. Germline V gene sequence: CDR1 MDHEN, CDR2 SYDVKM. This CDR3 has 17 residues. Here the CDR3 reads CASRLLVTGRGDSPLHF. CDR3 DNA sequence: TGTGCCAGCAGGCTCCTCGTTACAGGGAGAGGTGACTCACCCCTCCACTTT.

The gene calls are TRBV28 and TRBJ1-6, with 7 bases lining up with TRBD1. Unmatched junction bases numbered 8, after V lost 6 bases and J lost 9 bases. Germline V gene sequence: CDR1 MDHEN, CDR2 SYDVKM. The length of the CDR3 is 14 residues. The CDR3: CASRTGTAFSPLHF. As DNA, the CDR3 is TGTGCCAGCAGGACCGGGACAGCCTTTTCACCCCTCCACTTT.

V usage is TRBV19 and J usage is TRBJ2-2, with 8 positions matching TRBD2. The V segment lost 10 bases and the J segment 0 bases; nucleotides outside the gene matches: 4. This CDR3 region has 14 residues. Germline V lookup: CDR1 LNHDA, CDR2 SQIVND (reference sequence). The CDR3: CATPGLANTGELFF. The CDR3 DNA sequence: TGTGCCACCCCGGGACTAGCGAACACCGGGGAGCTGTTTTTT.

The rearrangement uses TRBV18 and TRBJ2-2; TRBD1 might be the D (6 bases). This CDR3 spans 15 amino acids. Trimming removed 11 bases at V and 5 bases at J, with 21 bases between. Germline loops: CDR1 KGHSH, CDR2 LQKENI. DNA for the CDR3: TGTGCCGGATCCAGAAAGGACAGCCAAACCGGGGAGCTGTTTTTT. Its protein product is CAGSRKDSQTGELFF.

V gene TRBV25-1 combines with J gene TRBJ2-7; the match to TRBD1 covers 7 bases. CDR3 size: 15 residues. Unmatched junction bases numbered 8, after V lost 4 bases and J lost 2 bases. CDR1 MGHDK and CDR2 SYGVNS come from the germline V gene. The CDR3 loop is CASSGYRGPTYEQYF. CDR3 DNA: TGTGCCAGCAGTGGATACAGGGGCCCCACCTACGAGCAGTACTTC.

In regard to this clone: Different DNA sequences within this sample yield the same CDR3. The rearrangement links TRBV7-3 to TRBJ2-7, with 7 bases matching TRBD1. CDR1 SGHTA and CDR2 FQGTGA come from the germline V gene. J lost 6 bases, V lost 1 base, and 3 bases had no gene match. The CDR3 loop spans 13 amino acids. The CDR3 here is CASSLKGGGEQYF. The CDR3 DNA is TGTGCCAGCAGCTTAAAAGGGGGCGGCGAGCAGTACTTC.

CDR3 amino acids: CASSSRTVPNEKLFF. Written as DNA, the CDR3 is TGTGCCAGCAGTTCAAGGACAGTACCTAATGAAAAACTGTTTTTT. This chain connects TRBV27 to TRBJ1-4; tentatively, D is TRBD1 (6 bases). From germline, CDR1 is MNHEY and CDR2 SMNVEV (reference sequence). Trimming shortened V by 4 bases and J by 3 bases, and 12 bases separated the two germline ends. The CDR3 spans 15 residues.

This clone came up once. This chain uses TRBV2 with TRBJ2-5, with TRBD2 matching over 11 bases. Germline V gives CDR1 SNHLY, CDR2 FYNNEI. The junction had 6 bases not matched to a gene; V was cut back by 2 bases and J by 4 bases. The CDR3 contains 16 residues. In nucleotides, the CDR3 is TGTGCCAGCAGTGAATTAGCGGGAGGGCCGGGAGAGACCCAGTACTTC. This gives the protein CASSELAGGPGETQYF.

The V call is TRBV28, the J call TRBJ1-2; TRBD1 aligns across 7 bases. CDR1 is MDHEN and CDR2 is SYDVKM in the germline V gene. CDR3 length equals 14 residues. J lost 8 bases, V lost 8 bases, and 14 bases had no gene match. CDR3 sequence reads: CASLSGQKLGGYTF. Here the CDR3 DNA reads TGTGCCAGCCTTTCGGGACAGAAACTTGGAGGCTACACCTTC.

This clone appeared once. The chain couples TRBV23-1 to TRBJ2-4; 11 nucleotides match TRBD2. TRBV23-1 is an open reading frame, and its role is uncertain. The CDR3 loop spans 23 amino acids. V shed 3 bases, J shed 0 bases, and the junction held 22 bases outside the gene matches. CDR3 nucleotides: TGCGCCAGCAGTCATGGAGGGGCGACCTGGGGACTAGCGGAGACGCTAGCCAAAAACATTCAGTACTTC. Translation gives CASSHGGATWGLAETLAKNIQYF.

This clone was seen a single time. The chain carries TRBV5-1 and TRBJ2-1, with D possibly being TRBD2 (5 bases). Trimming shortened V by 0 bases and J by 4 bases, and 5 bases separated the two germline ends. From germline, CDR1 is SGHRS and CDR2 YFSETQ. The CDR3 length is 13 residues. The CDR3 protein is CASSLGTYNEQFF. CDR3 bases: TGCGCCAGCAGCTTGGGGACTTACAATGAGCAGTTCTTC.

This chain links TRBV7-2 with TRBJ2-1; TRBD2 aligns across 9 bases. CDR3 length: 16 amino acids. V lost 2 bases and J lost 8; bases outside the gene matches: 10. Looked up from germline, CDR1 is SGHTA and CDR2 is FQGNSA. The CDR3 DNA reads TGTGCCAGCAGCTTAATAACGGGGCTAGCGGGGCATGAGCAGTTCTTC. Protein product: CASSLITGLAGHEQFF.

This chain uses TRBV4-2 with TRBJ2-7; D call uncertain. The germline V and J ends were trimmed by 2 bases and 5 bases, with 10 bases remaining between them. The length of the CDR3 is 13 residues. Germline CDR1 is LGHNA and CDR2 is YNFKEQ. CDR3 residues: CASSQKIGNEQYF. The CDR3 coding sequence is TGTGCCAGCAGCCAAAAGATCGGTAACGAGCAGTACTTC.

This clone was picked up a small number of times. CDR3 loop: CSAEGPGVVNEQFF. CDR3 bases: TGCAGCGCAGAGGGTCCCGGAGTCGTCAATGAGCAGTTCTTC. The chain couples TRBV29-1 to TRBJ2-1; possible D gene TRBD2, 5 bases. V was shortened by 7 bases and J by 6 bases, with 19 bases between the two germline ends. The germline CDR1 and CDR2 sequences are SQVTM and ANQGSEA. The CDR3 extends over 14 amino acids.

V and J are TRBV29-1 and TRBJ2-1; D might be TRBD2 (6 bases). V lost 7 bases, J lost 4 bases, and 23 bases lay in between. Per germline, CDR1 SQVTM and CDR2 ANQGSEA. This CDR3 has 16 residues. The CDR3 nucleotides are TGCAGCGCCGGAGGATCCGGGACTTTGTTATACAATGAGCAGTTCTTC. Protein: CSAGGSGTLLYNEQFF.

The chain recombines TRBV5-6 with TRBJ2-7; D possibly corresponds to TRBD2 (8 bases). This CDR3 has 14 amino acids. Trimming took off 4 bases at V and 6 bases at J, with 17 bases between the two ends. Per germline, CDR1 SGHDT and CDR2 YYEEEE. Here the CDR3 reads CASSAGQRGSEQYF. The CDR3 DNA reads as TGTGCCAGCAGCGCGGGACAGCGGGGGTCCGAGCAGTACTTC. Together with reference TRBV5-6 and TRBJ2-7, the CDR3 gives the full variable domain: DAGVTQSPTHLIKTRGQQVTLRCSPKSGHDTVSWYQQALGQGPQFIFQYYEEEERQRGNFPDRFSGHQFPNYSSELNVNALLLGDSALYLCASSAGQRGSEQYFGPGTRLTVT.

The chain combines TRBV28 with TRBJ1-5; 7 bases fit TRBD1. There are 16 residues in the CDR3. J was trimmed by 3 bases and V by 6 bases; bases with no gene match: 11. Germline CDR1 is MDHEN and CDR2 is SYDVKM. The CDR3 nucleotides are TGTGCCAGCAGCTCGCCCAAACAGGGGAACAATCAGCCCCAGCATTTT. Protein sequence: CASSSPKQGNNQPQHF. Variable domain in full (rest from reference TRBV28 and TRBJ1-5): DVKVTQSSRYLVKRTGEKVFLECVQDMDHENMFWYRQDPGLGLRLIYFSYDVKMKEKGDIPEGYSVSREKKERFSLILESASTNQTSMYLCASSSPKQGNNQPQHFGDGTRLSIL.